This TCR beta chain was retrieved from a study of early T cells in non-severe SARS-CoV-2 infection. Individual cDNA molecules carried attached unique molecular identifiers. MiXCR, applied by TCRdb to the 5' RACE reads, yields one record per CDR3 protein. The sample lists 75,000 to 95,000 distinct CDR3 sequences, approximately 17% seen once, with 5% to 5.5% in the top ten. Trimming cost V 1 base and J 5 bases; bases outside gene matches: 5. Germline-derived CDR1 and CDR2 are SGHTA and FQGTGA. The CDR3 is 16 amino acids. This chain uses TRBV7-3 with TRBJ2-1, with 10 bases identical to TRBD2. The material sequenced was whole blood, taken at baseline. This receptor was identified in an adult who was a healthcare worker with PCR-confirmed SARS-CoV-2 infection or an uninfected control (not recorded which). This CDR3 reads CASSLMSGRGNNEQFF. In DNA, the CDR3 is TGTGCCAGCAGCTTAATGAGCGGGAGGGGAAACAATGAGCAGTTCTTC.